This T cell receptor beta chain comes out of a study of shared clonotypes between healthy human individuals. Trimming at V came to 1 base and at J to 5 bases, leaving 8 bases not matched to a gene. This CDR3 has 15 amino acids. CDR1 is SGHDT, CDR2 YYEEEE, per germline. Recent acute infections and vaccinations were absent in the healthy HIV-negative adult donors. A CD45RA-negative memory subset and a CD45RA+ naive subset were separated from the CD4+ cells. Repertoires were generated with immunoSEQ multiplex PCR, while TCRdb's copy carries only in-frame clones and drops some. The data hold about 1.5 million clones, with roughly 95% observed a single time.

The sequence was collected from a man in his thirties or forties in good health. The sample was naive CD4+ T cells sorted from blood. Subset defined: CD45RA+ positively selected. The rearrangement joins TRBV5-6 to TRBJ2-7, with 8 bases fitting TRBD1. This CDR3 is CASSLLQQGAHEQYF. The CDR3, as DNA: TGTGCCAGCAGCTTGCTCCAGCAGGGGGCACACGAGCAGTACTTC.